Shown below are 9 T cell receptor beta chains from a single sample sequenced in a study of T cell changes during pregnancy in multiple sclerosis. The data were produced by immunoSEQ multiplex PCR, yet TCRdb's version contains in-frame clones alone and is incomplete. In the table there are 55,000 to 80,000 clones, roughly 94% of which are singletons. The source was peripheral blood, collected in the third trimester of pregnancy. These receptor sequences come from a female donor with multiple sclerosis, enrolled in a pregnancy study.

The chain is built from TRBV11-2 and TRBJ1-1; D not certain. The germline CDR1 and CDR2 sequences are SGHAT and FQNNGV. This CDR3 comprises 12 residues. V lost 4 bases, J lost 8 bases, and 11 bases lay in between. The chain's CDR3 is CASSSPAGEAFF. CDR3 bases: TGTGCCAGCAGCTCCCCAGCCGGGGAAGCTTTCTTT.

This rearrangement joins TRBV9 to TRBJ1-2; 7 bases are a match to TRBD1. CDR3 size: 13 residues. Germline CDR1 reads SGDLS; CDR2 reads YYNGEE. J lost 7 bases, V lost 4 bases, and 7 bases had no gene match. The CDR3 loop is CASSPRTGLGYTF. CDR3 DNA sequence: TGTGCCAGCAGCCCTCGGACAGGCCTTGGCTACACCTTC.

The V gene is TRBV19, the J gene TRBJ2-2, with 7 nucleotides matching TRBD2. The CDR3 loop spans 15 amino acids. Trimming at V came to 6 bases and at J to 2 bases, leaving 6 bases not matched to a gene. Germline V gene sequence: CDR1 LNHDA, CDR2 SQIVND (reference sequence). The chain's CDR3 is CASRAGGLNTGELFF. DNA of the CDR3: TGTGCCAGTAGGGCCGGGGGGTTAAACACCGGGGAGCTGTTTTTT. Based on the CDR3 plus reference TRBV19 and TRBJ2-2, the full variable domain is DGGITQSPKYLFRKEGQNVTLSCEQNLNHDAMYWYRQDPGQGLRLIYYSQIVNDFQKGDIAEGYSVSREKKESFPLTVTSAQKNPTAFYLCASRAGGLNTGELFFGEGSRLTVL.

The chain links TRBV6-1 to TRBJ1-5; TRBD1 might be the D (6 bases). Trimming cost V 4 bases and J 2 bases, with 9 bases left between them. The CDR3 is 14 residues long. Germline loops: CDR1 MNHNS, CDR2 SASEGT. The CDR3 coding sequence is TGTGCCAGCAGTGGGGGACAAGGCAATCAGCCCCAGCATTTT. Residues: CASSGGQGNQPQHF.

CDR3 amino acids: CASRRQTGTEAFF. DNA for the CDR3: TGTGCCAGCAGACGACAGACGGGCACTGAAGCTTTCTTT. The chain couples TRBV11-2 to TRBJ1-1, with a weak D call TRBD1 (5 bases). Trimming shortened V by 6 bases and J by 4 bases, and 12 bases separated the two germline ends. This CDR3 contains 13 residues. Germline values: CDR1 SGHAT, CDR2 FQNNGV.

The V call is TRBV29-1, the J call TRBJ1-6, with 7 bases lining up with TRBD1. The CDR3 covers 13 residues. With 3 bases clipped from V and 10 bases from J, the junction kept 6 bases outside the gene matches. The germline V gene encodes CDR1 SQVTM and CDR2 ANQGSEA. The CDR3 bases are TGCAGCGTTGAGTGGAGACAGGGATCACCCCTCCACTTT. Encoded protein: CSVEWRQGSPLHF.

The gene calls are TRBV9 and TRBJ2-5; a possible D gene is TRBD2 (7 bases). The V end was cut by 2 bases, the J end by 3 bases, with 11 bases between. Germline V gene data show CDR1 as SGDLS and CDR2 as YYNGEE. The CDR3 has 14 residues. The CDR3 protein is CASSVKGGKETQYF. The DNA for the CDR3 is TGTGCCAGCAGCGTGAAGGGGGGGAAAGAGACCCAGTACTTC.

The table lists this clone with a count of one. V is TRBV5-6 and J is TRBJ2-1; 7 bases match TRBD1. The CDR3 covers 15 residues. Germline V lookup: CDR1 SGHDT, CDR2 YYEEEE. Losses at the gene ends were 3 bases for V and 8 bases for J; bases not matched to a gene: 11. DNA for the CDR3: TGTGCCAGCAGCTCGACAGGGATTTTTATCGATGAGCAGTTCTTC. Protein product: CASSSTGIFIDEQFF.

This chain uses TRBV5-5 with TRBJ2-5; possibly TRBD1 for D (6 bases). Germline assignment: CDR1 SGHKS and CDR2 YYEKEE (reference sequence). Trimming removed 4 bases at V and 7 bases at J, with 26 bases between. The CDR3 contains 17 residues. The CDR3 sequence: CASSQPEQQGAGRTQYF. The CDR3, as DNA: TGTGCCAGCAGCCAGCCAGAACAACAGGGCGCAGGGAGGACCCAGTACTTC.